The T cell receptor (beta chain) under discussion was sequenced for a study of regulatory T cells in long-lasting Graves disease. Between the trimmed V and J ends, which lost 3 bases and 4 bases, there was a span of 10 bases. CDR3 length equals 13 residues. CDR1 and CDR2 from the germline V gene are SGHTA and FQGTGA. CDR3-region Arm-PCR and iRepertoire HTBI primers produced the TCR beta libraries. TCRdb used MiXCR to reprocess the multiplex PCR reads, holding one entry per CDR3 protein. The sample yields roughly 350,000 distinct CDR3 sequences, approximately 15% seen once. This clonotype showed up many times. The time point was: newly diagnosed GD, antithyroid drugs for less than 3 months. TCR sequences were obtained from RNA taken from PBMCs. This sample was also put to use in a study of T cells in Graves' hyperthyroidism and ophthalmopathy. Turning to that study: A set of HTBI primers served as the primers for a first-round RT-PCR of the TCR CDR3.

The chain combines TRBV7-3 with TRBJ2-7, with no clear D. This sequence originates from a man aged 35 to 55 with Graves disease. The source material was peripheral blood mononuclear cells (PBMCs), sampled at new diagnosis, from a patient treated with antithyroid drugs. This CDR3 reads CASSFSGGYEQYF. In DNA form, the CDR3 reads TGTGCCAGCAGCTTTTCGGGCGGATACGAGCAGTACTTC.